This T cell receptor beta chain was recorded in a study of blood T cell repertoires in COVID-19. The method was immunoSEQ multiplex PCR; TCRdb's version includes in-frame clones alone and lacks a portion of them. The sample lists just over 150,000 clones, 92% occurring once. This CDR3 is built from 16 residues. Losses at the gene ends were 4 bases for V and 1 base for J; bases not matched to a gene: 6. Germline values: CDR1 SGDLS, CDR2 YYNGEE. The rearrangement joins TRBV9 to TRBJ2-3, with 10 bases identical to TRBD1. The sequencing input was peripheral blood. The source is a man aged 25 to 40 with COVID-19, enrolled during active disease. In DNA form, the CDR3 reads TGTGCCAGCAGCATCGAGGGGACAGGGGGCACAGATACGCAGTATTTT. Its protein is CASSIEGTGGTDTQYF.